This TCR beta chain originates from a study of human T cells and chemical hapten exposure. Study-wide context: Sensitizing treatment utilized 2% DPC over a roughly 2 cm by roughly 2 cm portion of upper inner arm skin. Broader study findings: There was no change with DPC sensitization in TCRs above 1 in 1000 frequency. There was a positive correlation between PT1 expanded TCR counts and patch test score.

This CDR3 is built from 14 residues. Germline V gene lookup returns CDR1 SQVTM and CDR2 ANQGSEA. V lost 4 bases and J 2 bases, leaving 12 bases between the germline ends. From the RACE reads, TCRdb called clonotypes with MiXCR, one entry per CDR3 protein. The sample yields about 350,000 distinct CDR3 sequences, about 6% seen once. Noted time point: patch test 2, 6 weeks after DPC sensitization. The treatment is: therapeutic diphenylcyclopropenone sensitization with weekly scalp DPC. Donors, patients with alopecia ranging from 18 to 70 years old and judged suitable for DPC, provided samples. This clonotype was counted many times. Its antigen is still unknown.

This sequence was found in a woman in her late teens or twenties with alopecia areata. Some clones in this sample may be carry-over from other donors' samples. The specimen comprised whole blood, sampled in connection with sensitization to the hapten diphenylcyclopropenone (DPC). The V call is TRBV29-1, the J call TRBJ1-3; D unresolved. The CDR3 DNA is TGCAGCGTTGTAAACTTCTCGACTGGAAACACCATATATTTT. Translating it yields CSVVNFSTGNTIYF.